These 13 T cell receptor beta chains originate from one sample sequenced in a study of blood T cell repertoires in COVID-19. TCRdb's copy holds only in-frame clones and misses some; the assay was immunoSEQ multiplex PCR. The sample contains about 180,000 clones, roughly 88% of which appear only once. Sequencing was performed on PBMCs or T cells enriched from blood (not recorded which). These receptors originate from a woman between 18 and 29 years old who had recovered from COVID-19.

The chain links TRBV27 to TRBJ1-1; TRBD1 aligns across 10 bases. The CDR3 runs to 14 residues. Germline CDR1 reads MNHEY; CDR2 reads SMNVEV (reference sequence). J was trimmed by 6 bases and V by 6 bases; bases with no gene match: 7. The CDR3 sequence is CASSFDRGPSEAFF. In DNA, the CDR3 is TGTGCCAGCAGCTTCGACAGGGGGCCGTCTGAAGCTTTCTTT.

The rearrangement links TRBV6-5 to TRBJ2-1; 7 positions agree with TRBD2. V shed 9 bases, J shed 4 bases, and the junction held 6 bases outside the gene matches. The germline gives CDR1 MNHEY, CDR2 SVGAGI. The CDR3 spans 13 residues. The CDR3 region has the DNA TGTGCCAGTGCTCGGGGAGGGTACAATGAGCAGTTCTTC. This translates into CASARGGYNEQFF.

This sequence joins TRBV11-2 and TRBJ2-7, with 7 bases aligning to TRBD1. CDR1 is SGHAT and CDR2 is FQNNGV in the germline V gene. The CDR3 is 13 amino acids. V trimming: 3 bases; J trimming: 2 bases; junction bases outside the gene matches: 1. CDR3 nucleotides: TGTGCCAGCAGCTTGGACAGGCCCTACGAGCAGTACTTC. It codes for CASSLDRPYEQYF.

The J gene is TRBJ2-5, the V gene TRBV14; D gene ambiguous. V was cut by 3 bases and J by 7 bases, with 6 bases left in between. The CDR3 is made up of 11 amino acids. Germline CDR1 reads SGHDN; CDR2 reads FVKESK. The CDR3 DNA reads as TGTGCCAGCAGCCATCGAGGGACCCAGTACTTC. This translates into CASSHRGTQYF.

V gene TRBV9 combines with J gene TRBJ1-1; D perhaps matches TRBD1 (6 bases). CDR3 length: 14 amino acids. V lost 4 bases and J 1 base, leaving 11 bases between the germline ends. Per germline, CDR1 SGDLS and CDR2 YYNGEE. The CDR3 region has the DNA TGTGCCAGCAGCACCGAGACAGGGAACACTGAAGCTTTCTTT. This codes for CASSTETGNTEAFF.

The CDR3 DNA sequence: TGTGCCAGCAGTGGAGGACAGGGGCCGCCCTACAATGAGCAGTTCTTC. Translating it yields CASSGGQGPPYNEQFF. This chain joins TRBV6-1 and TRBJ2-1; the match to TRBD1 covers 9 bases. Germline V lookup: CDR1 MNHNS, CDR2 SASEGT. With 4 bases clipped from V and 2 bases from J, the junction kept 6 bases outside the gene matches. The CDR3 totals 16 residues.

The rearrangement links TRBV5-6 to TRBJ2-7, with unresolved D. This CDR3 is 12 amino acids long. Germline CDR1 and CDR2: SGHDT and YYEEEE. The V gene lost 3 bases and the J gene lost 3 bases, with 7 bases spanning the gap. CDR3 in DNA: TGTGCCAGCAGCTCTCGGGTCTACGAGCAGTACTTC. It encodes CASSSRVYEQYF.

The V call is TRBV7-2, the J call TRBJ1-3; D unclear. CDR1 is SGHTA and CDR2 is FQGNSA in the germline V gene. This CDR3 spans 15 amino acids. Trimming stripped 1 base from V and 0 bases from J, with 7 bases between. The CDR3 is CASSLVQASGNTIYF. The CDR3 nucleotides are TGTGCCAGCAGCTTAGTCCAGGCCTCTGGAAACACCATATATTTT.

The chain carries TRBV5-1 and TRBJ1-1; 9 bases are shared with TRBD1. CDR1 and CDR2 from the germline V gene are SGHRS and YFSETQ. The V gene end was trimmed by 0 bases and the J gene end by 11 bases; junction bases not matched to a gene: 14. This CDR3 has 16 amino acids. This chain's CDR3 is CASSLVPTGTGYEAFF. CDR3 DNA: TGCGCCAGCAGCTTGGTACCGACCGGGACAGGGTATGAGGCTTTCTTT.

The J gene is TRBJ2-7, the V gene TRBV11-2; D unresolved. The CDR3 totals 11 residues. Germline CDR1 SGHAT, CDR2 FQNNGV. V lost 3 bases and J 2 bases, leaving 2 bases between the germline ends. The CDR3 loop reads CASSFTYEQYF. The CDR3 DNA reads TGTGCCAGCAGCTTCACCTACGAGCAGTACTTC.

CDR3 sequence (DNA): TGTGCCAGCAGTTACGGCAGGTTCAACGAGCAGTACTTC. It translates to CASSYGRFNEQYF. V gene TRBV6-5 combines with J gene TRBJ2-7; D is undetermined. The V gene's germline CDR1 is MNHEY and CDR2 SVGAGI. V was trimmed by 2 bases and J by 5 bases, leaving 10 bases between them. The CDR3 consists of 13 residues.

This chain connects TRBV3-1 (or the pseudogene TRBV3-2) to TRBJ1-2; D not resolved. Germline CDR1 is LGHDT and CDR2 is YNNKEL (reference sequence). The ends were cut back, 3 bases at V and 8 bases at J, with 19 bases in the middle. The CDR3 is made up of 15 amino acids. The CDR3: CASSHLRHPGGGYTF. The CDR3 coding sequence is TGTGCCAGCAGCCATCTCCGTCACCCCGGAGGAGGCTACACCTTC.

The chain couples TRBV28 to TRBJ1-1; TRBD1 is a possible D gene (5 bases). From germline, CDR1 is MDHEN and CDR2 SYDVKM. The CDR3 sequence is 13 residues long. V was pared by 8 bases and J by 3 bases, with 13 bases between. CDR3 residues: CASLPPGYTEAFF. In DNA form, the CDR3 reads TGTGCCAGCTTGCCTCCAGGGTACACTGAAGCTTTCTTT.